A single sample gave rise to the 18 T cell receptor beta chains below, sequenced in a study of T cells in Graves' hyperthyroidism and ophthalmopathy. Amplified TCR beta CDR3 regions came from RNA transcripts. During a first-round RT-PCR of the TCR CDR3, the HTBI primer set was used. TCRdb called the multiplex PCR reads again in MiXCR, with one record for every CDR3 protein. The repertoire consists of fewer than 750,000 distinct CDR3 sequences, with around 45% occurring once and the leading ten covering roughly 8.2%. Source material: peripheral blood or thyroid tissue (not recorded which). These receptors were obtained from a woman aged 18-29 years with Graves' hyperthyroidism.

Notes on this clonotype: A read error may explain this, as a much larger clone is one base away. The V gene is TRBV4-1, the J gene TRBJ2-2; 7 bases fit TRBD2. The V gene's germline CDR1 is MGHRA and CDR2 YSYEKL. The CDR3 extends over 15 amino acids. This chain's CDR3 is CASSQPTGGLGELFF. The CDR3 region has the DNA TGTGCCAGCAGCCAACCGACGGGAGGCTTAGGGGAGCTGTTTTTT.

In its sample, this clonotype was seen many times. The rearrangement joins TRBV19 to TRBJ2-2; 10 positions agree with TRBD1. The CDR3 contains 15 residues. Germline trimming cut 4 bases from V and 7 bases from J; bases unmatched to any gene: 6. CDR1 LNHDA and CDR2 SQIVND come from the germline V gene (reference sequence). CDR3 nucleotide sequence: TGTGCCAGTAGTACCGGGACAGGGGAGGGCGGGGAGCTGTTTTTT. Translation gives CASSTGTGEGGELFF.

The chain joins TRBV29-1 to TRBJ2-7; maybe TRBD1 (6 bases). The germline V gene encodes CDR1 SQVTM and CDR2 ANQGSEA. With 7 bases removed from V and 2 bases from J, the gap between germline ends came to 9 bases. The CDR3 loop spans 11 amino acids. CDR3 residues: CSGRDTYEQYF. CDR3 coding DNA: TGCAGCGGTCGGGACACCTACGAGCAGTACTTC.

This clonotype is a singleton in its sample. CDR3 protein: CASSLGAGTSAQETQYF. CDR3 DNA sequence: TGTGCCAGCAGCTTGGGGGCCGGGACTAGCGCACAAGAGACCCAGTACTTC. The chain carries TRBV2 and TRBJ2-5, with 10 bases fitting TRBD2. The CDR3 is 17 residues long. Trimming at V came to 6 bases and at J to 2 bases, leaving 12 bases not matched to a gene. The germline V gene has CDR1 SNHLY and CDR2 FYNNEI. Drawing the rest from reference TRBV2 and TRBJ2-5, the complete variable domain is EPEVTQTPSHQVTQMGQEVILRCVPISNHLYFYWYRQILGQKVEFLVSFYNNEISEKSEIFDDQFSVERPDGSNFTLKIRSTKLEDSAMYFCASSLGAGTSAQETQYFGPGTRLLVL.

This clonotype was observed many times. The J gene is TRBJ2-5, the V gene TRBV2; a weak D match, TRBD2 (5 bases). CDR1 and CDR2 from the germline V gene are SNHLY and FYNNEI. The CDR3 totals 14 residues. Trimming took off 6 bases at V and 1 base at J, with 12 bases between the two ends. CDR3 protein: CASRWAGFQETQYF. The CDR3 DNA sequence: TGTGCCAGCAGGTGGGCGGGCTTCCAAGAGACCCAGTACTTC.

Comment on this clonotype: One end of the junction does not line up with germline, which may come from a read error. This chain links TRBV6-1 with TRBJ2-7; weak D call: TRBD1 (6 bases). CDR1 and CDR2 from the germline V gene are MNHNS and SASEGT. This CDR3 contains 12 residues. Written as DNA, the CDR3 is TGTGCCAGCAGTGAAGGGCGTGACAGGCCGGCTTTC. Protein product: CASSEGRDRPAF.

This clonotype was counted between two and nine times. The chain carries TRBV15 and TRBJ1-3; no firm D call. CDR3 length: 14 amino acids. V shed 3 bases and J shed 8 bases, with 14 bases lying between them. Germline values: CDR1 LNHNV, CDR2 YYDKDF (reference sequence). In DNA, the CDR3 is TGTGCCACCAGCAGGGGAGCCGATCAAGACACCATATATTTT. This sequence encodes CATSRGADQDTIYF.

V is TRBV7-3 and J is TRBJ2-5; D gene ambiguous. Trimming cost V 2 bases and J 5 bases, with 12 bases left between them. There are 14 residues in the CDR3. From germline, CDR1 is SGHTA and CDR2 FQGTGA. The CDR3: CASSLGMGYETQYF. The DNA of the CDR3 is TGTGCCAGCAGCTTAGGAATGGGATATGAGACCCAGTACTTC.

The chain carries TRBV30 and TRBJ2-7; D possibly corresponds to TRBD1 (5 bases). This CDR3 is 13 amino acids long. V lost 4 bases and J 4 bases, leaving 14 bases between the germline ends. Germline V gene data show CDR1 as GTSNPN and CDR2 as SVGIG (reference sequence). DNA for the CDR3: TGTGCCTGGACCCGGCAGGGCGGATACGAGCAGTACTTC. Its protein product is CAWTRQGGYEQYF.

This chain connects TRBV20-1 to TRBJ1-1; D is possibly TRBD1 (5 bases). In germline, CDR1 is DFQATT, CDR2 SNEGSKA (reference sequence). V dropped 4 bases and J dropped 8 bases, with 26 bases sitting between them. This CDR3 region has 16 residues. CDR3 sequence: CSATSGTSGGREEAFF. CDR3 DNA sequence: TGCAGTGCTACTTCCGGGACTAGCGGAGGCAGGGAAGAAGCTTTCTTT.

This chain connects TRBV5-4 to TRBJ2-5; 8 bases match TRBD2. Losses at the gene ends were 5 bases for V and 0 bases for J; bases not matched to a gene: 6. This CDR3 comprises 15 residues. Germline V CDR1 and CDR2: SGHNT, YYREEE (reference sequence). DNA for the CDR3: TGTGCCAGCAGTTCCGGGACTAGGTACCAAGAGACCCAGTACTTC. Translation gives CASSSGTRYQETQYF.

This clonotype occurred many times. The chain couples TRBV2 to TRBJ1-1, with a possible D match to TRBD1 (5 bases). The germline V gene encodes CDR1 SNHLY and CDR2 FYNNEI. Trimming took off 4 bases at V and 0 bases at J, with 9 bases between the two ends. This CDR3 contains 14 residues. CDR3 residues: CASSVGTVNTEAFF. CDR3 in DNA: TGTGCCAGCAGTGTTGGGACGGTGAACACTGAAGCTTTCTTT.

The V and J genes are TRBV2 and TRBJ2-7; D is ambiguous. Per the germline V gene, CDR1 is SNHLY and CDR2 is FYNNEI. With 5 bases removed from V and 5 bases from J, the gap between germline ends came to 13 bases. The CDR3 covers 13 residues. The CDR3 nucleotides read TGTGCCAGCAGTTTAAGTATAACCGACGAGCAGTACTTC. It is translated as CASSLSITDEQYF.

This clonotype was counted ten times or more. This chain uses TRBV4-1 with TRBJ2-5; a weak D match, TRBD1 (5 bases). The V gene lost 3 bases and the J gene lost 5 bases, with 16 bases spanning the gap. CDR1 and CDR2 from the germline V gene are MGHRA and YSYEKL. The CDR3 covers 15 residues. This chain's CDR3 is CASSQSTGSDETQYF. CDR3 in DNA: TGCGCCAGCAGCCAGTCCACAGGTAGTGATGAGACCCAGTACTTC.

This clonotype was counted ten times or more. The rearrangement uses TRBV12-3 or TRBV12-4 and TRBJ2-5; weak D call: TRBD2 (6 bases). V lost 5 bases, J lost 1 base, and 11 bases lay in between. The CDR3 spans 14 residues. DNA for the CDR3: TGTGCCAGCAGTCTTAGCGGTACCCAAGAGACCCAGTACTTC. Amino acid sequence: CASSLSGTQETQYF.

This clonotype was picked up many times. This rearrangement joins TRBV12-3 or TRBV12-4 to TRBJ1-2, with D possibly being TRBD1 (5 bases). There are 15 residues in the CDR3. The V end lost 3 bases, the J end lost 0 bases, and 11 bases lay between the germline ends. The CDR3 region has the DNA TGTGCCAGCAGTTTTCGACAGCTACCTAACTATGGCTACACCTTC. Its translation is CASSFRQLPNYGYTF.

The sample holds many counts of this clonotype. V and J are TRBV5-1 and TRBJ2-2, with a tentative D call TRBD2 (5 bases). The CDR3 covers 15 residues. CDR1 and CDR2 (germline): SGHRS, YFSETQ. V was clipped by 0 bases and J by 2 bases, with 8 bases between them. The CDR3 loop is CASSLAGSNTGELFF. The CDR3 coding sequence is TGCGCCAGCAGCTTGGCGGGGTCTAACACCGGGGAGCTGTTTTTT.

J is TRBJ2-7 and V is TRBV24-1; 11 nucleotides agree with TRBD2. CDR3 length equals 16 residues. V was clipped by 11 bases and J by 9 bases; unmatched bases: 20. From germline, CDR1 is KGHDR and CDR2 SFDVKD. The CDR3 sequence: CASTFTGTSGSRGQYF. In DNA form, the CDR3 reads TGTGCCAGCACCTTCACCGGGACTAGCGGCTCAAGGGGGCAGTACTTC.